The 26 T cell receptor beta chains in this list originate from one sample, sequenced in a study of T cell responses to AZD1222 COVID-19 vaccine. Produced via immunoSEQ multiplex PCR; TCRdb's table is partial and in-frame only. The data contain 90,000 to 150,000 clones, 80% to 95% of them singletons. Sequencing was performed on peripheral blood, taken 28 days after the second dose of the MenACWY control vaccine. These receptors were taken from an adult who received the MenACWY meningococcal vaccine as a control.

The chain joins TRBV27 to TRBJ2-7; 8 bases agree with TRBD2. The CDR3 sequence is 17 residues long. J was trimmed by 0 bases and V by 7 bases; bases with no gene match: 14. In germline, CDR1 is MNHEY, CDR2 SMNVEV (reference sequence). CDR3 amino acids: CASTAGAVPIPSYEQYF. DNA for the CDR3: TGTGCCAGCACAGCGGGAGCCGTCCCTATCCCCTCCTACGAGCAGTACTTC.

The rearrangement joins TRBV3-1 (or the pseudogene TRBV3-2) to TRBJ2-7; D gene unclear. The CDR3 runs to 13 residues. Trimming removed 4 bases from V and 7 bases from J, with 14 bases in between. Per germline, CDR1 LGHDT and CDR2 YNNKEL (reference sequence). CDR3 nucleotide sequence: TGTGCCAGCAGCCCGACCCCGTGGCGAGAGCAGTACTTC. Encoded protein: CASSPTPWREQYF.

This chain links TRBV27 with TRBJ2-3, with unresolved D. Trimming took off 4 bases at V and 6 bases at J, with 8 bases between the two ends. The germline CDR1 and CDR2 sequences are MNHEY and SMNVEV (reference sequence). The CDR3 is 12 amino acids. The CDR3 is CASSSFGDTQYF. The CDR3 DNA reads TGTGCCAGCAGTTCCTTTGGGGATACGCAGTATTTT.

This chain joins TRBV9 and TRBJ2-3; 7 bases are shared with TRBD2. Trimming at V came to 0 bases and at J to 4 bases, leaving 5 bases not matched to a gene. Germline loops: CDR1 SGDLS, CDR2 YYNGEE. The CDR3 runs 15 residues. CDR3 nucleotides: TGTGCCAGCAGCGTAGGGGCGGGAGTGGCAGATACGCAGTATTTT. It codes for CASSVGAGVADTQYF.

In this sample, this clone turned up a few times. Here the CDR3 DNA reads TGTGCCAGCAGCTTAGACCCCCAGTCCTACAATGAGCAGTTCTTC. This sequence encodes CASSLDPQSYNEQFF. The chain couples TRBV7-2 to TRBJ2-1; D remains ambiguous. V shed 1 base and J shed 1 base, with 8 bases lying between them. This CDR3 has 15 amino acids. In germline, CDR1 is SGHTA, CDR2 FQGNSA.

The chain couples TRBV4-1 to TRBJ2-5, with D unclear. Trimming stripped 4 bases from V and 7 bases from J, with 13 bases between. Germline lookup yields CDR1 MGHRA and CDR2 YSYEKL. This CDR3 contains 13 residues. The CDR3 sequence: CASSLGLTGTQYF. CDR3 in DNA: TGCGCCAGCAGCCTCGGCCTGACGGGGACCCAGTACTTC.

This rearrangement joins TRBV5-1 to TRBJ2-7; no reliable D call. The germline CDR1 and CDR2 sequences are SGHRS and YFSETQ. Trimming took 4 bases from V and 2 from J, leaving 10 bases between them. This CDR3 region has 13 residues. The CDR3 protein is CASSPSLTYEQYF. For the CDR3, the DNA is TGCGCCAGCAGCCCCTCTCTTACCTACGAGCAGTACTTC.

The chain carries TRBV5-1 and TRBJ2-1; TRBD2 matches at 8 bases. V lost 5 bases, J lost 2 bases, and 18 bases stayed unmatched. CDR3 length equals 19 residues. Germline CDR1 and CDR2: SGHRS and YFSETQ. DNA for the CDR3: TGCGCCAGCAGAAAACAGCAAGTAGTTACGGGACTAGCCTACAATGAGCAGTTCTTC. This gives the protein CASRKQQVVTGLAYNEQFF.

The chain combines TRBV11-2 with TRBJ2-7; D is perhaps TRBD1 or TRBD2 (5 bases each). CDR1 and CDR2 from the germline V gene are SGHAT and FQNNGV. V was shortened by 2 bases and J by 2 bases, with 16 bases between the two germline ends. This CDR3 comprises 16 residues. The CDR3 sequence is CASSLLGGQGAYEQYV. CDR3 coding DNA: TGTGCCAGCAGCTTACTCGGCGGGCAAGGGGCCTACGAGCAGTACGTC.

The chain uses TRBV4-1 and TRBJ2-7, with TRBD1 matching 10 bases. The junction had 6 bases not matched to a gene; V was cut back by 3 bases and J by 4 bases. In germline, CDR1 is MGHRA, CDR2 YSYEKL. The CDR3 extends over 15 amino acids. The CDR3 loop is CASSQAGTGDYEQYF. The CDR3, as DNA: TGCGCCAGCAGCCAGGCCGGGACAGGGGATTACGAGCAGTACTTC.

The V and J genes are TRBV28 and TRBJ2-7; D is perhaps TRBD2 (6 bases). The V and J ends lost 7 bases and 5 bases respectively, with 21 bases between them. The CDR3 length is 15 residues. The germline CDR1 and CDR2 sequences are MDHEN and SYDVKM. The CDR3 here is CASTPLGAASDEQYF. The DNA of the CDR3 is TGTGCCAGCACTCCACTAGGGGCGGCTAGCGACGAGCAGTACTTC. The entire variable domain, with the rest obtained from reference TRBV28 and TRBJ2-7, is as follows: DVKVTQSSRYLVKRTGEKVFLECVQDMDHENMFWYRQDPGLGLRLIYFSYDVKMKEKGDIPEGYSVSREKKERFSLILESASTNQTSMYLCASTPLGAASDEQYFGPGTRLTVT.

The sample holds one count of this clone. The J gene is TRBJ2-5, the V gene TRBV5-1, with D perhaps being TRBD1 or TRBD2 (5 bases each). The CDR3 loop spans 17 amino acids. The germline V gene encodes CDR1 SGHRS and CDR2 YFSETQ. V was clipped by 4 bases and J by 1 base, with 20 bases between them. The CDR3 region has the DNA TGCGCCAGCAGCCCGCCCGGGACCACCTACTTCCAAGAGACCCAGTACTTC. Translating it yields CASSPPGTTYFQETQYF.

In this sample, this clone turned up once. This sequence joins TRBV6-5 and TRBJ2-1, with 7 bases fitting TRBD2. The germline gives CDR1 MNHEY, CDR2 SVGAGI. This CDR3 has 15 amino acids. Trimming at V came to 10 bases and at J to 3 bases, leaving 12 bases not matched to a gene. The CDR3 bases are TGTGCCATCAGGGTAGCTGGACTAGGCTACAATGAGCAGTTCTTC. Translating gives CAIRVAGLGYNEQFF.

The V call is TRBV11-1, the J call TRBJ2-1; D is ambiguous. CDR1 is SGHAT, CDR2 FQDESV, per germline (reference sequence). This CDR3 has 13 amino acids. The ends were cut back, 1 base at V and 6 bases at J, with 7 bases in the middle. In DNA form, the CDR3 reads TGTGCCAGCAGCTTAGGCCGAGGCAATGAGCAGTTCTTC. As protein: CASSLGRGNEQFF. Using reference TRBV11-1 and TRBJ2-1 for the parts outside the CDR3, the full variable domain is EAEVAQSPRYKITEKSQAVAFWCDPISGHATLYWYRQILGQGPELLVQFQDESVVDDSQLPKDRFSAERLKGVDSTLKIQPAELGDSAMYLCASSLGRGNEQFFGPGTRLTVL.

The chain is built from TRBV28 and TRBJ1-3, with a tentative D call TRBD1 (5 bases). Trimming took off 5 bases at V and 4 bases at J, with 9 bases between the two ends. Germline values: CDR1 MDHEN, CDR2 SYDVKM. This CDR3 has 13 amino acids. The CDR3 DNA reads as TGTGCCAGCAGTAGAGACAGAGGAAACACCATATATTTT. As protein: CASSRDRGNTIYF.

The rearrangement links TRBV28 to TRBJ2-7; D is uncertain. The germline V gene encodes CDR1 MDHEN and CDR2 SYDVKM. V gave up 6 bases and J gave up 3 bases, with 6 bases separating them. The CDR3 is made up of 11 amino acids. This chain's CDR3 is CASSQNYEQYF. The CDR3 DNA sequence: TGTGCCAGCAGCCAAAACTACGAGCAGTACTTC.

This clone has a single count. The chain joins TRBV7-8 to TRBJ1-2, with 7 bases matching TRBD1. With 6 bases clipped from V and 6 bases from J, the junction kept 10 bases outside the gene matches. The CDR3 is 14 residues long. Germline CDR1 is SGHVS and CDR2 is FQNEAQ. The DNA for the CDR3 is TGTGCCAGCAGGTTGGGTACGACAGGGAATGGCTACACCTTC. Translation: CASRLGTTGNGYTF.

The chain links TRBV30 to TRBJ1-5; D is possibly TRBD1 (6 bases). Germline lookup yields CDR1 GTSNPN and CDR2 SVGIG (reference sequence). The germline V and J ends were trimmed by 2 bases and 4 bases, with 18 bases remaining between them. CDR3 length equals 16 residues. The CDR3 region is CAWSPRGGRVNQPQHF. DNA for the CDR3: TGTGCCTGGAGTCCTCGGGGGGGGCGAGTAAATCAGCCCCAGCATTTT.

The chain uses TRBV28 and TRBJ2-1; 11 nucleotides align to TRBD1. Trimming took 11 bases from V and 9 from J; bases not matched to a gene: 12. The V gene's germline CDR1 is MDHEN and CDR2 SYDVKM. The CDR3 has 14 residues. The CDR3 DNA reads TGTGCCGGCGCAAGGACAGGGGGCGTCAGTGAGCAGTTCTTC. This encodes CAGARTGGVSEQFF.

The rearrangement uses TRBV28 and TRBJ2-7, with no clear D. The V gene's germline CDR1 is MDHEN and CDR2 SYDVKM. This CDR3 is built from 14 residues. V was shortened by 8 bases and J by 2 bases, with 16 bases between the two germline ends. The CDR3 reads CASGSHILTYEQYV. The CDR3 DNA reads TGTGCCAGCGGGTCTCATATCCTGACCTACGAGCAGTACGTC.

The chain joins TRBV6-4 to TRBJ1-2; maybe TRBD1 (5 bases). The CDR3 has 15 residues. Germline-derived CDR1 and CDR2 are MRHNA and SNTAGT. The V gene lost 2 bases and the J gene lost 2 bases, with 12 bases spanning the gap. The CDR3 reads CASSDLPDTNYGYTF. The CDR3 DNA follows: TGTGCCAGCAGTGACCTGCCGGACACCAACTATGGCTACACCTTC.

The rearrangement links TRBV6-5 to TRBJ2-7, with D tentatively TRBD1 (6 bases). Trimming cost V 5 bases and J 3 bases, with 17 bases left between them. Germline CDR1 is MNHEY and CDR2 is SVGAGI. The CDR3 spans 15 residues. The CDR3 DNA reads TGTGCCAGCAGTCCTGGCGACAGGAGTGTCTACGAGCAGTACTTC. Protein sequence: CASSPGDRSVYEQYF.

The chain combines TRBV18 with TRBJ1-5, with D tentatively TRBD1 (6 bases). CDR3 size: 16 residues. Germline V gene data show CDR1 as KGHSH and CDR2 as LQKENI. The ends were cut back, 1 base at V and 2 bases at J, with 12 bases in the middle. The CDR3 DNA reads TGTGCCAGCTCACCACAGGGGGTAGGTGGCAATCAGCCCCAGCATTTT. As protein: CASSPQGVGGNQPQHF.

The J gene is TRBJ2-5, the V gene TRBV2, with D uncertain. CDR1 and CDR2 from the germline V gene are SNHLY and FYNNEI. This CDR3 is 12 amino acids long. With 4 bases removed from V and 5 bases from J, the gap between germline ends came to 8 bases. The CDR3 DNA reads as TGTGCCAGCAGTGTTATGGACGAGACCCAGTACTTC. Its translation: CASSVMDETQYF.

The J gene is TRBJ2-3, the V gene TRBV9, with a possible D match to TRBD2 (7 bases). The germline V and J ends were trimmed by 0 bases and 4 bases, with 21 bases remaining between them. Germline values: CDR1 SGDLS, CDR2 YYNGEE. CDR3 length equals 18 residues. CDR3 coding DNA: TGTGCCAGCAGCGTAGCTTTAAATAGGGGAGGGGGACCAGATACGCAGTATTTT. Amino acids: CASSVALNRGGGPDTQYF.

The chain has TRBV6-5 and TRBJ2-5; weak D call: TRBD1 (6 bases). CDR1 and CDR2 (germline): MNHEY, SVGAGI. The CDR3 is made up of 12 amino acids. V lost 6 bases to trimming and J lost 4 bases, with 9 bases between them. The CDR3 bases are TGTGCCAGCAGGGACAGCGTAGAGACCCAGTACTTC. Translating it yields CASRDSVETQYF.